This note documents a single T cell receptor beta chain sequence. The junction departs from the called germline gene at one end, perhaps through a read error. The data derive from a study of blood T cell repertoires in COVID-19. Looking at the study overall: The United States, Italy and Spain were the sources of the acute and convalescent COVID-19 samples. From T cells, B-cell-depleted T cells, or PBMCs came the material, which was cDNA or gDNA.

As originally analysed: Nucleated cell counts were estimated from reference gene primer amplification. The assay was immunoSEQ multiplex PCR, and TCRdb's table has in-frame clones only and misses some. D and trimming come from the DNA, and the V and J calls and clone size come from that table. This sample yields 75,000 to 90,000 clones, of which 80% are seen a single time; roughly 4.8% belongs to the top ten. Specimen: peripheral blood. The clonotype was recovered from a woman between 65 and 79 years old with acute or convalescent COVID-19.

The CDR3 bases are TGTGCCAGCAGTTACTTGGAGGATCAGCTCCAGCATTTT. Translating gives CASSYLEDQLQHF. V and J are TRBV6-2 or TRBV6-3 and TRBJ1-5; D gene unclear. Germline V gene sequence: CDR1 MNHEY, CDR2 SVGEGT. The CDR3 is 13 residues long.